The 21 T cell receptor beta chains reported below all come from one sample, sequenced in a study of T cell responses to AZD1222 COVID-19 vaccine (dated by TCRdb to the early 2020s). The time point label corresponds to: about 28 days (+/-7) after the second vaccine dose. Libraries were prepared through the immunoSEQ multiplex PCR assay. The table was pulled from immuneACCESS by TCRdb, which kept in-frame rearrangements only. Such tables lose some clones; where checked, under half of the loss comes from unresolved V genes, and the rest has no known cause. The sample includes approximately 140,000 clones, with roughly nine tenths observed a single time. Together, the top ten hold approximately 3.4% of the sample. The sample here was peripheral blood, taken 28 days after the second AZD1222 dose. These TCRs come from an adult who received the AZD1222 COVID-19 vaccine.

The V call is TRBV5-1, the J call TRBJ1-4; tentatively, D is TRBD1 (6 bases). V was cut by 4 bases and J by 0 bases, with 13 bases left in between. The CDR3 runs to 16 residues. Germline values: CDR1 SGHRS, CDR2 YFSETQ. The CDR3 loop is CASSHGRTATNEKLFF. For the CDR3, the DNA is TGCGCCAGCAGCCATGGCCGGACAGCAACTAATGAAAAACTGTTTTTT.

V is TRBV4-3 and J is TRBJ2-2; TRBD1 aligns across 7 bases. V was clipped by 3 bases and J by 4 bases; unmatched bases: 14. CDR3 length equals 18 residues. Germline loops: CDR1 LGHNA, CDR2 YSLEER. The CDR3 DNA sequence: TGCGCCAGCAGCCACAACACAGGGGCCCTTTTTGGCACCGGGGAGCTGTTTTTT. Its protein product is CASSHNTGALFGTGELFF.

The gene calls are TRBV24-1 and TRBJ2-1; 12 positions agree with TRBD2. Germline loops: CDR1 KGHDR, CDR2 SFDVKD. V lost 4 bases and J lost 5; bases outside the gene matches: 8. The CDR3 runs 17 residues. CDR3 DNA sequence: TGTGCCACCAGTGACCATGGACTAGCGGGGAGGGACAATGAGCAGTTCTTC. It translates to CATSDHGLAGRDNEQFF.

V usage is TRBV24-1 and J usage is TRBJ2-5; 10 bases are a match to TRBD1. The CDR3 totals 17 residues. Looked up from germline, CDR1 is KGHDR and CDR2 is SFDVKD. The ends lost 4 bases at V and 2 bases at J; junction bases unmatched: 9. The CDR3 region is CATSESRDRGKQETQYF. CDR3 in DNA: TGTGCCACCAGTGAGTCTCGGGACAGGGGAAAACAAGAGACCCAGTACTTC.

CDR3 amino acids: CASTGDRKNTGELFF. The CDR3 nucleotides read TGCGCCAGCACTGGGGACAGGAAAAACACCGGGGAGCTGTTTTTT. V is TRBV5-1 and J is TRBJ2-2, with 8 bases fitting TRBD1. Germline-derived CDR1 and CDR2 are SGHRS and YFSETQ. CDR3 length equals 15 residues. The V and J ends lost 6 bases and 2 bases, in that order; junction bases with no gene match: 6.

The V and J genes are TRBV7-9 and TRBJ1-3; D may be TRBD1 (6 bases). The CDR3 has 16 amino acids. Germline V gives CDR1 SEHNR, CDR2 FQNEAQ (reference sequence). V shed 7 bases and J shed 0 bases, with 16 bases lying between them. CDR3 region: CASTPYRASSGNTIYF. Here the CDR3 DNA reads TGTGCCAGCACCCCCTACAGGGCCAGCTCTGGAAACACCATATATTTT.

This chain connects TRBV5-1 to TRBJ1-5; no clear D gene. The V end lost 5 bases, the J end lost 4 bases, and 10 bases lay between the germline ends. Germline CDR1 reads SGHRS; CDR2 reads YFSETQ. This CDR3 region has 13 residues. The CDR3 DNA reads TGCGCCAGCAGTCTGGACCCAAATCAGCCCCAGCATTTT. Encoded protein: CASSLDPNQPQHF.

V usage is TRBV6-5 and J usage is TRBJ1-1; D is possibly TRBD1 (5 bases). Germline V CDR1 and CDR2: MNHEY, SVGAGI. This CDR3 contains 13 residues. V lost 3 bases and J 3 bases, leaving 8 bases between the germline ends. Here the CDR3 reads CASSYRGDTEAFF. The DNA for the CDR3 is TGTGCCAGCAGTTATAGGGGAGACACTGAAGCTTTCTTT.

This chain links TRBV5-4 with TRBJ2-7, with TRBD2 identical over 9 bases. Germline loops: CDR1 SGHNT, CDR2 YYREEE (reference sequence). The junction had 5 bases not matched to a gene; V was cut back by 4 bases and J by 3 bases. This CDR3 is built from 14 residues. The CDR3 sequence is CASSPGLALYEQYF. CDR3 sequence (DNA): TGTGCCAGCAGCCCGGGACTAGCCCTCTACGAGCAGTACTTC.

The chain couples TRBV19 to TRBJ1-3, with D tentatively TRBD1 (5 bases). The germline gives CDR1 LNHDA, CDR2 SQIVND (reference sequence). The CDR3 spans 15 residues. Trimming left V 3 bases short and J 0 bases short, with 9 bases between. The DNA for the CDR3 is TGTGCCAGTAGTATTGACAGCCGCTCTGGAAACACCATATATTTT. It yields the protein CASSIDSRSGNTIYF. The variable domain in full, with the rest retrieved from reference TRBV19 and TRBJ1-3, is DGGITQSPKYLFRKEGQNVTLSCEQNLNHDAMYWYRQDPGQGLRLIYYSQIVNDFQKGDIAEGYSVSREKKESFPLTVTSAQKNPTAFYLCASSIDSRSGNTIYFGEGSWLTVV.

The rearrangement uses TRBV19 and TRBJ1-2; D perhaps matches TRBD1 (5 bases). The V end was cut by 3 bases, the J end by 3 bases, with 5 bases between. Germline lookup yields CDR1 LNHDA and CDR2 SQIVND (reference sequence). The CDR3 contains 12 residues. The CDR3 DNA is TGTGCCAGTAGTATGGGGGACTATGGCTACACCTTC. As protein: CASSMGDYGYTF.

The gene calls are TRBV28 and TRBJ1-2, with D uncertain. Per the germline V gene, CDR1 is MDHEN and CDR2 is SYDVKM. This CDR3 contains 11 residues. V was trimmed by 8 bases and J by 2 bases, leaving 6 bases between them. The CDR3 sequence: CASGVNYGYTF. The CDR3 region has the DNA TGTGCCAGCGGAGTGAACTATGGCTACACCTTC.

The rearrangement uses TRBV7-9 and TRBJ1-2; D is unclear. Looked up from germline, CDR1 is SEHNR and CDR2 is FQNEAQ (reference sequence). This CDR3 spans 15 amino acids. V was cut by 2 bases and J by 3 bases, with 13 bases left in between. DNA of the CDR3: TGTGCCAGCAGCTTATTCCGGGGAAGCGACTATGGCTACACCTTC. This sequence encodes CASSLFRGSDYGYTF.

This clone was recorded once. The rearrangement joins TRBV9 to TRBJ1-6; D perhaps matches TRBD1 (5 bases). Germline lookup yields CDR1 SGDLS and CDR2 YYNGEE. V was shortened by 0 bases and J by 9 bases, with 10 bases between the two germline ends. This CDR3 has 14 amino acids. The CDR3 region is CASSVAGAGSPLHF. CDR3 DNA: TGTGCCAGCAGCGTAGCCGGGGCTGGTTCACCCCTCCACTTT. Full variable domain (missing parts from reference TRBV9 and TRBJ1-6): DSGVTQTPKHLITATGQRVTLRCSPRSGDLSVYWYQQSLDQGLQFLIQYYNGEERAKGNILERFSAQQFPDLHSELNLSSLELGDSALYFCASSVAGAGSPLHFGNGTRLTVT.

The rearrangement joins TRBV7-9 to TRBJ1-5; 7 bases are shared with TRBD1. Germline loops: CDR1 SEHNR, CDR2 FQNEAQ (reference sequence). V trimming: 4 bases; J trimming: 4 bases; junction bases outside the gene matches: 4. This CDR3 has 14 residues. DNA of the CDR3: TGTGCCAGCAGCTCGGGACAGCGGAATCAGCCCCAGCATTTT. Its protein is CASSSGQRNQPQHF.

V usage is TRBV7-8 and J usage is TRBJ2-2; D is ambiguous. This CDR3 has 16 residues. From germline, CDR1 is SGHVS and CDR2 FQNEAQ. V gave up 5 bases and J gave up 7 bases, with 20 bases separating them. CDR3 nucleotides: TGTGCCAGCAGCGGACGGATGGACGTTTCGGACGGGGAGCTGTTTTTT. It is translated as CASSGRMDVSDGELFF.

The chain joins TRBV24-1 to TRBJ2-5; D is uncertain. Trimming took off 7 bases at V and 2 bases at J, with 7 bases between the two ends. The CDR3 has 12 amino acids. Looked up from germline, CDR1 is KGHDR and CDR2 is SFDVKD. The CDR3 DNA is TGTGCCACCAGCGGAGAACAAGAGACCCAGTACTTC. Its translation is CATSGEQETQYF.

The chain is built from TRBV12-5 and TRBJ2-3; D possibly corresponds to TRBD2 (5 bases). Germline CDR1 and CDR2: LGHNT and FRNRAP. V was pared by 1 base and J by 6 bases, with 11 bases between. This CDR3 comprises 14 residues. The CDR3 is CASGLDGGVDTQYF. The DNA for the CDR3 is TGTGCTAGTGGTTTGGACGGAGGAGTGGATACGCAGTATTTT.

J is TRBJ2-1 and V is TRBV12-1; the DNA was not used to check the table's D call, TRBD2. TRBV12-1 is shown as a pseudogene. The CDR3 spans 16 residues. The DNA for the CDR3 is TGTGCCAGCAGCCTCCTCCCTAGCTGCCGTGTCAATGAGCAGTTCTTC. This gives the protein CASSLLPSCRVNEQFF.

The V and J genes are TRBV5-1 and TRBJ2-5; possibly TRBD1 for D (6 bases). CDR1 and CDR2 from the germline V gene are SGHRS and YFSETQ. This CDR3 region has 14 residues. Trimming removed 5 bases at V and 1 base at J, with 12 bases between. The CDR3 nucleotides read TGCGCCAGCAGATCACAGGGAACCCAAGAGACCCAGTACTTC. Its translation: CASRSQGTQETQYF.

The chain combines TRBV5-1 with TRBJ1-3, with D maybe TRBD1 (5 bases). Germline lookup yields CDR1 SGHRS and CDR2 YFSETQ. The CDR3 totals 15 residues. V lost 0 bases to trimming and J lost 4 bases, with 11 bases between them. CDR3 bases: TGCGCCAGCAGCTTGGGGACCTCAGGGGGAAACACCATATATTTT. Protein sequence: CASSLGTSGGNTIYF. Looking up the rest from reference TRBV5-1 and TRBJ1-3 gives the full variable domain: KAGVTQTPRYLIKTRGQQVTLSCSPISGHRSVSWYQQTPGQGLQFLFEYFSETQRNKGNFPGRFSGRQFSNSRSEMNVSTLELGDSALYLCASSLGTSGGNTIYFGEGSWLTVV.